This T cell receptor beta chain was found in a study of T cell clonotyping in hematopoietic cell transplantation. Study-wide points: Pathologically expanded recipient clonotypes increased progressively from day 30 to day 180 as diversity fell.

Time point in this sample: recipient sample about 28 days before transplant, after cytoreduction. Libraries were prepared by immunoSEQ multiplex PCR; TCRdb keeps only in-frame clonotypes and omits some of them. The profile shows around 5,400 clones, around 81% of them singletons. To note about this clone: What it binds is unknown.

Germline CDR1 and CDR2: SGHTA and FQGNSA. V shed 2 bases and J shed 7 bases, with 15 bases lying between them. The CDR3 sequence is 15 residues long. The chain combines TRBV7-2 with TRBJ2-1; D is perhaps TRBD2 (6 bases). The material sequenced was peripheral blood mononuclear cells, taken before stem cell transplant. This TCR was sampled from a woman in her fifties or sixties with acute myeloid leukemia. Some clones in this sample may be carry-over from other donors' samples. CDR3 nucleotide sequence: TGTGCCAGCAGCTTAAATCTCGGGAGAGTAAATGAGCAGTTCTTC. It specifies CASSLNLGRVNEQFF.